This TCR beta chain was found in a study of blood T cell repertoires in COVID-19. On the study more broadly: Material from acute and convalescent COVID-19 was sourced from the United States, Italy and Spain.

Per the germline V gene, CDR1 is KGHDR and CDR2 is SFDVKD. V was pared by 3 bases and J by 4 bases, with 8 bases between. This CDR3 has 13 residues. The authors' processing: Estimated nucleated cell counts came from reference gene primer amplification. Measured with immunoSEQ multiplex PCR; TCRdb has only the in-frame clones, and not every one. The V and J calls and clone size come from that table; D and trimming were worked out from the DNA. The data show about 300,000 clones, approximately 90% seen once. Participant ages covered roughly 18 to 89 years across 24 US areas. Cohort 3 donors counted as recovered after two negative PCRs, clearance, or resolved symptoms.

Sequenced sample: PBMCs or T cells enriched from blood (not recorded which). This TCR came from a woman younger than 35 who had recovered from COVID-19. V and J are TRBV24-1 and TRBJ2-5; the D gene is possibly TRBD2 (5 bases). The CDR3: CATSDEGAETQYF. CDR3 coding DNA: TGTGCCACCAGTGATGAGGGAGCAGAGACCCAGTACTTC.